This entry lists 23 T cell receptor beta chains sequenced from one sample in a study of T-cell memory formation after mild COVID-19. TCRdb called the 5' RACE reads again in MiXCR, with one record for every CDR3 protein. The table shows approximately 490,000 distinct CDR3 sequences, with about a fifth occurring only once. The specimen was PBMCs or a T cell subset sorted from them (not recorded which). The receptors shown here come from an adult woman who had mild COVID-19 (a few samples of this study predate the infection). Cell type and time point are not known.

This clonotype was found many times. This sequence joins TRBV5-5 and TRBJ2-3; D is unresolved. This CDR3 has 16 amino acids. V was cut by 1 base and J by 0 bases, with 12 bases left in between. Germline assignment: CDR1 SGHKS and CDR2 YYEKEE (reference sequence). The CDR3 nucleotides read TGTGCCAGCAGCTTGTTTTCCGGCCCTAGCACAGATACGCAGTATTTT. It yields the protein CASSLFSGPSTDTQYF.

The chain is built from TRBV12-3 or TRBV12-4 and TRBJ2-3; 8 bases line up with TRBD2. This CDR3 has 15 amino acids. The V and J ends lost 4 bases and 2 bases, in that order; junction bases with no gene match: 5. The CDR3, as DNA: TGTGCCAGCAGTTACTCTAGCGGGCTCACAGATACGCAGTATTTT. It codes for CASSYSSGLTDTQYF.

J is TRBJ2-1 and V is TRBV7-9; weak D call: TRBD2 (5 bases). Germline V lookup: CDR1 SEHNR, CDR2 FQNEAQ (reference sequence). The V gene lost 5 bases and the J gene lost 2 bases, with 13 bases spanning the gap. This CDR3 is built from 15 residues. CDR3 region: CASSATERPYNEQFF. The CDR3 DNA sequence: TGTGCCAGCAGCGCGACCGAGCGGCCCTACAATGAGCAGTTCTTC.

This clonotype occurred a few times. The rearrangement uses TRBV7-9 and TRBJ2-7; no clear D. V lost 2 bases and J lost 5, with 7 bases in between. The CDR3 loop spans 12 amino acids. The germline V gene encodes CDR1 SEHNR and CDR2 FQNEAQ (reference sequence). CDR3 in DNA: TGTGCCAGCAGCTTAAGTAGTAACGAGCAGTACTTC. Amino acid sequence: CASSLSSNEQYF. The whole variable domain, remainder taken from reference TRBV7-9 and TRBJ2-7, is DTGVSQNPRHKITKRGQNVTFRCDPISEHNRLYWYRQTLGQGPEFLTYFQNEAQLEKSRLLSDRFSAERPKGSFSTLEIQRTEQGDSAMYLCASSLSSNEQYFGPGTRLTVT.

The table lists this clonotype with a few counts. CDR3 loop: CASSMGLAGGPGNIQYF. For the CDR3, the DNA is TGTGCCAGTAGTATGGGACTAGCGGGGGGGCCCGGAAACATTCAGTACTTC. This chain links TRBV19 with TRBJ2-4; 16 nucleotides line up with TRBD2. Germline V gives CDR1 LNHDA, CDR2 SQIVND (reference sequence). Trimming removed 3 bases from V and 6 bases from J; junction bases left unmatched: 5. The CDR3 contains 17 residues. Using reference TRBV19 and TRBJ2-4 for the parts outside the CDR3, the full variable domain is DGGITQSPKYLFRKEGQNVTLSCEQNLNHDAMYWYRQDPGQGLRLIYYSQIVNDFQKGDIAEGYSVSREKKESFPLTVTSAQKNPTAFYLCASSMGLAGGPGNIQYFGAGTRLSVL.

This clonotype appeared a few times. The chain employs TRBV3-1 and TRBJ2-5; 11 bases are a match to TRBD2. The CDR3 is 16 residues long. With 6 bases clipped from V and 0 bases from J, the junction kept 6 bases outside the gene matches. The germline V gene encodes CDR1 LGHDT and CDR2 YNNKEL (reference sequence). Here the CDR3 DNA reads TGTGCCAGCAGACTTACTAGCGGGGGCCACCAAGAGACCCAGTACTTC. This sequence encodes CASRLTSGGHQETQYF.

The rearrangement links TRBV10-3 to TRBJ2-7; D is unresolved. Germline V gives CDR1 ENHRY, CDR2 SYGVKD. V was trimmed by 8 bases and J by 3 bases, leaving 8 bases between them. This CDR3 comprises 11 residues. CDR3 sequence reads: CAIGQFYEQYF. The CDR3 DNA sequence: TGTGCCATCGGGCAATTCTACGAGCAGTACTTC.

This clonotype showed up just a few times. The chain links TRBV6-1 to TRBJ2-5; D unclear. This CDR3 contains 13 residues. CDR1 MNHNS and CDR2 SASEGT come from the germline V gene. V was shortened by 2 bases and J by 11 bases, with 15 bases between the two germline ends. CDR3 amino acids: CASSEPPTPLQYF. CDR3 sequence (DNA): TGTGCCAGCAGTGAACCGCCCACACCCTTGCAGTACTTC.

This clonotype has more than one count but fewer than ten. This chain joins TRBV2 and TRBJ2-5; TRBD2 aligns across 12 bases. Looked up from germline, CDR1 is SNHLY and CDR2 is FYNNEI. The CDR3 runs 15 residues. J gave up 5 bases and V 1 base, and 2 bases lay outside the gene matches. The CDR3 region is CASSEGLAGVETQYF. DNA of the CDR3: TGTGCCAGCAGTGAAGGACTAGCGGGAGTGGAGACCCAGTACTTC.

This clonotype was recorded a few times. V gene TRBV7-9 combines with J gene TRBJ1-5, with 7 bases matching TRBD1. This CDR3 has 15 amino acids. Germline V gene lookup returns CDR1 SEHNR and CDR2 FQNEAQ (reference sequence). The V segment lost 5 bases and the J segment 5 bases; nucleotides outside the gene matches: 9. DNA for the CDR3: TGTGCCAGCAGCCATACGGGACAGCTTTATCAGCCCCAGCATTTT. It yields the protein CASSHTGQLYQPQHF.

This clonotype was detected a few times. The CDR3, as DNA: TGCGCCAGCAGACCAGGGGTCGCGCAAGAGACCCAGTACTTC. Residues: CASRPGVAQETQYF. The rearrangement joins TRBV5-1 to TRBJ2-5; perhaps TRBD1 as D (6 bases). Trimming cost V 5 bases and J 2 bases, with 13 bases left between them. The CDR3 totals 14 residues. Germline loops: CDR1 SGHRS, CDR2 YFSETQ.

The chain carries TRBV5-1 and TRBJ2-6; D is possibly TRBD1 or TRBD2 (5 bases each). This CDR3 region has 16 residues. Trimming shortened V by 4 bases and J by 0 bases, and 11 bases separated the two germline ends. In germline, CDR1 is SGHRS, CDR2 YFSETQ. CDR3 in DNA: TGCGCCAGCAGCATCGGGGCTCGCTCTGGGGCCAACGTCCTGACTTTC. It yields the protein CASSIGARSGANVLTF.

This chain joins TRBV6-1 and TRBJ2-3; 13 bases agree with TRBD2. Looked up from germline, CDR1 is MNHNS and CDR2 is SASEGT. This CDR3 contains 20 residues. J was trimmed by 4 bases and V by 4 bases; bases with no gene match: 17. In DNA, the CDR3 is TGTGCCAGCAGTGGGGGACTAGCGGGGTTGGACTTCCGGACCTCAGATACGCAGTATTTT. The encoded protein is CASSGGLAGLDFRTSDTQYF.

This clonotype was seen a handful of times. The genes are TRBV20-1 and TRBJ2-1, with D uncertain. V gave up 6 bases and J gave up 3 bases, with 6 bases separating them. Looked up from germline, CDR1 is DFQATT and CDR2 is SNEGSKA (reference sequence). The CDR3 is made up of 11 amino acids. The CDR3 DNA is TGCAGTGCGGAAGACTACAATGAGCAGTTCTTC. Protein product: CSAEDYNEQFF.

This clonotype has only a few counts. The V and J genes are TRBV6-5 and TRBJ2-2, with TRBD1 matching 12 bases. Looked up from germline, CDR1 is MNHEY and CDR2 is SVGAGI. CDR3 size: 17 residues. V shed 6 bases, J shed 4 bases, and the junction held 9 bases outside the gene matches. The CDR3 loop is CASRIGTGGFGTGELFF. In DNA, the CDR3 is TGTGCCAGCAGAATAGGGACAGGGGGCTTCGGCACCGGGGAGCTGTTTTTT.

There are a few counts of this clonotype. This chain connects TRBV24-1 to TRBJ2-3, with D possibly being TRBD2 (5 bases). Trimming pared 3 bases from V and 0 bases from J, leaving 15 bases between. There are 17 residues in the CDR3. Germline CDR1 and CDR2: KGHDR and SFDVKD. Here the CDR3 reads CATSDPRSGTSTDTQYF. CDR3 coding DNA: TGTGCCACCAGTGATCCAAGGAGCGGTACTAGCACAGATACGCAGTATTTT.

There are a few counts of this clonotype. The chain combines TRBV6-6 with TRBJ2-7; TRBD2 might be the D (6 bases). CDR1 is MNHNY, CDR2 SVGAGI, per germline (reference sequence). This CDR3 region has 13 residues. V was shortened by 5 bases and J by 6 bases, with 14 bases between the two germline ends. This CDR3 reads CASSDYPGVEQYF. CDR3 bases: TGTGCCAGCAGTGACTATCCGGGAGTCGAGCAGTACTTC.

The chain is built from TRBV12-3 or TRBV12-4 and TRBJ2-1, with 12 bases identical to TRBD2. The CDR3 has 14 amino acids. The ends lost 10 bases at V and 11 bases at J; junction bases unmatched: 12. The CDR3 DNA reads TGTGCCACCTCCCGGACTAGCGGGACACCTAAGCAGTTCTTC. Its translation is CATSRTSGTPKQFF.

The chain is built from TRBV4-1 and TRBJ2-3; D uncertain. Trimming removed 0 bases from V and 0 bases from J, with 22 bases in between. The CDR3 consists of 20 residues. Germline-derived CDR1 and CDR2 are MGHRA and YSYEKL. CDR3 amino acids: CASSQESFFVGPSSTDTQYF. Here the CDR3 DNA reads TGCGCCAGCAGCCAAGAAAGTTTCTTCGTCGGGCCCTCTAGCACAGATACGCAGTATTTT.

The rearrangement uses TRBV15 and TRBJ1-1; D gene ambiguous. The germline gives CDR1 LNHNV, CDR2 YYDKDF (reference sequence). The CDR3 is 14 residues long. Trimming took 0 bases from V and 6 from J, leaving 11 bases between them. Here the CDR3 DNA reads TGTGCCACCAGCAGAGATTACCACGGGGCTGAAGCTTTCTTT. The encoded protein is CATSRDYHGAEAFF.

This clonotype was seen only a few times. V is TRBV7-8 and J is TRBJ2-7, with TRBD1 matching over 7 bases. The CDR3 is made up of 12 amino acids. Germline CDR1 reads SGHVS; CDR2 reads FQNEAQ. The trim removed 3 bases at V and 6 bases at J, leaving 2 bases unmatched. The CDR3 is CASSFRGLEQYF. DNA for the CDR3: TGTGCCAGCAGCTTTAGGGGGCTCGAGCAGTACTTC.

The chain recombines TRBV5-4 with TRBJ2-6; D call uncertain. CDR1 is SGHNT, CDR2 YYREEE, per germline (reference sequence). The length of the CDR3 is 16 residues. V dropped 3 bases and J dropped 1 base, with 11 bases sitting between them. The CDR3 spells CASSSRPVSGANVLTF. CDR3 bases: TGTGCCAGCAGCTCGCGGCCGGTTTCTGGGGCCAACGTCCTGACTTTC.

The rearrangement links TRBV4-3 to TRBJ1-1; D not resolved. Germline V lookup: CDR1 LGHNA, CDR2 YSLEER. The CDR3 runs 15 residues. Between the trimmed V and J ends, which lost 1 base and 2 bases, there was a span of 11 bases. The CDR3 DNA sequence: TGCGCCAGCAGCCAAGTGTATCCGGCCAACACTGAAGCTTTCTTT. Its protein product is CASSQVYPANTEAFF.